Included here is one T cell receptor beta chain sequence, with context. As handled by the study authors: Scientists estimated how many nucleated cells there were by amplifying reference gene primers. Method: immunoSEQ multiplex PCR; TCRdb's copy keeps in-frame clones and lacks some. Clone size and V and J calls were adopted from that table, with D and trimming inferred from the DNA. The data show about 210,000 clones, with roughly four fifths seen just once and over 6% held by the top ten. The data derive from a study of blood T cell repertoires in COVID-19. The overall study: Collection of acute and convalescent COVID-19 samples took place in the United States, Italy and Spain.

Seattle's cohort entered during active infection and was followed longitudinally. The length of the CDR3 is 19 residues. The germline V gene encodes CDR1 ENHRY and CDR2 SYGVKD. Deletions cut 0 bases from V and 4 bases from J, with 22 bases between. The source material was peripheral blood. V is TRBV10-3 and J is TRBJ1-3, with no clear D. The receptor's source is a woman of 80 years or more with COVID-19, enrolled during active disease. Written as DNA, the CDR3 is TGTGCCATCAGTGAGTCGAAGGCTAGGACCACGGGATTGGGAAACACCATATATTTT. Translation gives CAISESKARTTGLGNTIYF.